The 16 T cell receptor beta chains below all came from one sample that was sequenced in a study of blood T cell repertoires in COVID-19. The data were produced by immunoSEQ multiplex PCR, yet TCRdb's version contains in-frame clones alone and is incomplete. The table lists more than 95,000 clones, 92% of them singletons. Specimen: peripheral blood. Receptor source: a man aged 45-65 years with COVID-19, enrolled during active disease.

The J gene is TRBJ2-3, the V gene TRBV7-8, with D unclear. V was cut by 2 bases and J by 0 bases, with 6 bases left in between. The CDR3 length is 14 residues. CDR1 SGHVS and CDR2 FQNEAQ come from the germline V gene. The CDR3 nucleotides read TGTGCCAGCAGCTTATTCAGGAGCACAGATACGCAGTATTTT. Translating gives CASSLFRSTDTQYF.

The rearrangement uses TRBV6-2 or TRBV6-3 and TRBJ2-1; perhaps TRBD1 as D (5 bases). The CDR3 contains 17 residues. V lost 4 bases, J lost 5 bases, and 21 bases lay in between. CDR1 is MNHEY, CDR2 SVGEGT, per germline. CDR3 protein: CASSWSRVGIADNEQFF. The CDR3 coding sequence is TGTGCCAGCAGTTGGAGCAGGGTCGGAATAGCCGACAATGAGCAGTTCTTC.

The genes are TRBV2 and TRBJ2-5; possibly TRBD1 for D (6 bases). The CDR3 is 12 amino acids. Germline lookup yields CDR1 SNHLY and CDR2 FYNNEI. The CDR3 protein is CAKRVLEGAQYF. The CDR3 bases are TGTGCGAAACGGGTACTTGAGGGGGCCCAGTACTTC.

V and J are TRBV7-2 and TRBJ1-1; D perhaps matches TRBD1 (6 bases). Germline V CDR1 and CDR2: SGHTA, FQGNSA. There are 15 residues in the CDR3. Trimming took 5 bases from V and 6 from J, leaving 19 bases between them. DNA of the CDR3: TGTGCCAGCAGCCCACAAGTAACAGGGAAGGCTGAAGCTTTCTTT. Its translation is CASSPQVTGKAEAFF.

The genes are TRBV5-4 and TRBJ2-3; D perhaps matches TRBD2 (6 bases). The CDR3 is 17 residues long. CDR1 and CDR2 (germline): SGHNT, YYREEE (reference sequence). Trimming removed 4 bases at V and 0 bases at J, with 18 bases between. The CDR3 protein is CASSTPTPGVSTDTQYF. CDR3 nucleotides: TGTGCCAGCAGCACCCCTACCCCGGGAGTGAGCACAGATACGCAGTATTTT.

The chain employs TRBV6-6 and TRBJ1-2; 11 bases align to TRBD1. The ends lost 4 bases at V and 7 bases at J; junction bases unmatched: 5. The germline CDR1 and CDR2 sequences are MNHNY and SVGAGI (reference sequence). The CDR3 is made up of 14 amino acids. The CDR3 DNA reads TGTGCCAGCAGTTGGGACAGGGGGAAGGGTGGCTACACCTTC. Its protein product is CASSWDRGKGGYTF.

This clone occurred a few times. This sequence joins TRBV29-1 and TRBJ1-5; TRBD1 matches at 11 bases. CDR3 length: 14 residues. Germline values: CDR1 SQVTM, CDR2 ANQGSEA. Trimming at V came to 4 bases and at J to 7 bases, leaving 6 bases not matched to a gene. The CDR3: CSVARDRGDQPQHF. The CDR3, as DNA: TGCAGCGTTGCGAGGGACAGGGGGGACCAGCCCCAGCATTTT.

The count of this clone is one. This chain connects TRBV6-5 to TRBJ2-3, with 10 bases lining up with TRBD2. The CDR3 extends over 14 amino acids. V dropped 6 bases and J dropped 11; count of bases not matched to a gene: 11. Germline CDR1 MNHEY, CDR2 SVGAGI. In DNA, the CDR3 is TGTGCCAGCAGCTCAGCGGGAGGGCCTACTGAGCAGTATTTT. It yields the protein CASSSAGGPTEQYF.

The chain is built from TRBV6-5 and TRBJ2-5; 9 nucleotides line up with TRBD1. CDR3 size: 15 residues. Trimming at V came to 6 bases and at J to 3 bases, leaving 8 bases not matched to a gene. Germline assignment: CDR1 MNHEY and CDR2 SVGAGI. In nucleotides, the CDR3 is TGTGCCAGCAGCCTTACAGGGGGCGCGGAAGAGACCCAGTACTTC. Translated, it gives CASSLTGGAEETQYF.

J is TRBJ2-5 and V is TRBV19; 7 positions agree with TRBD1. The CDR3 is 15 residues long. The V segment lost 5 bases and the J segment 3 bases; nucleotides outside the gene matches: 9. Germline assignment: CDR1 LNHDA and CDR2 SQIVND (reference sequence). The CDR3 nucleotides read TGTGCCAGTAGTTCCGCCGGGACAGCTGAAGAGACCCAGTACTTC. It specifies CASSSAGTAEETQYF. The full variable domain, in which reference TRBV19 and TRBJ2-5 provide the parts outside the CDR3, is DGGITQSPKYLFRKEGQNVTLSCEQNLNHDAMYWYRQDPGQGLRLIYYSQIVNDFQKGDIAEGYSVSREKKESFPLTVTSAQKNPTAFYLCASSSAGTAEETQYFGPGTRLLVL.

The chain joins TRBV6-2 or TRBV6-3 to TRBJ2-6, with TRBD1 matching 8 bases. Germline V gene data show CDR1 as MNHEY and CDR2 as SVGEGT. The CDR3 loop spans 17 amino acids. The V gene end was trimmed by 5 bases and the J gene end by 2 bases; junction bases not matched to a gene: 8. The chain's CDR3 is CASSKRRTGTGANVLTF. In DNA, the CDR3 is TGTGCCAGCAGTAAGCGAAGGACAGGGACTGGGGCCAACGTCCTGACTTTC.

The CDR3 DNA sequence: TGTGCCAGCAGCTTCGAGGGAATGGTGAACTATGGCTACACCTTC. Its protein is CASSFEGMVNYGYTF. V and J are TRBV5-6 and TRBJ1-2, with D uncertain. Trimming shortened V by 2 bases and J by 2 bases, and 13 bases separated the two germline ends. The CDR3 contains 15 residues. Germline V gene data show CDR1 as SGHDT and CDR2 as YYEEEE.

The CDR3 nucleotides are TGTGCCAGCAGAAAAGCAGCGGGAAGTTTAGATACGCAGTATTTT. Protein: CASRKAAGSLDTQYF. V is TRBV3-1 (or the pseudogene TRBV3-2) and J is TRBJ2-3, with 7 nucleotides matching TRBD2. This CDR3 has 15 amino acids. Germline trimming cut 6 bases from V and 5 bases from J; bases unmatched to any gene: 11. In germline, CDR1 is LGHDT, CDR2 YNNKEL (reference sequence).

The gene calls are TRBV19 and TRBJ2-1; 10 bases agree with TRBD1. This CDR3 is 14 amino acids long. CDR1 and CDR2 from the germline V gene are LNHDA and SQIVND (reference sequence). V trimming: 7 bases; J trimming: 7 bases; junction bases outside the gene matches: 7. The CDR3, as DNA: TGTGCCAGTACCTGGACAGGGGGAGAAAATGAGCAGTTCTTC. Its protein product is CASTWTGGENEQFF.

The DNA for the CDR3 is TGCGCCAGCAGCTCCCGGGCGGGTCAAGAGACCCAGTACTTC. Protein product: CASSSRAGQETQYF. The chain is built from TRBV5-1 and TRBJ2-5; D is perhaps TRBD2 (5 bases). Germline V lookup: CDR1 SGHRS, CDR2 YFSETQ. The CDR3 totals 14 residues. Deletions cut 3 bases from V and 2 bases from J, with 11 bases between.

For the CDR3, the DNA is TGTGCCAGCAGCCCGGGAGCTAGCGGGGGAGAAAACATTCAGTACTTC. It is translated as CASSPGASGGENIQYF. J is TRBJ2-4 and V is TRBV5-4, with TRBD2 identical over 10 bases. The CDR3 has 16 amino acids. Germline-derived CDR1 and CDR2 are SGHNT and YYREEE (reference sequence). The ends lost 4 bases at V and 5 bases at J; junction bases unmatched: 9.